These 30 T cell receptor beta chains were sequenced from one sample in a study of CD4 T cells in relation to SARS-CoV-2 and coronaviruses. The unexposed donors gave CD4+ T cells in 2011-2018, prior to COVID-19. CD4+ T cells were isolated from the cells after more than nine days of culture. Profiled with immunoSEQ multiplex PCR; TCRdb holds only in-frame clones, not every one. This sample has almost 20,000 clones, with 70% to 75% found just once. These receptors' antigens are unknown. Input material: CD4+ T cells from PBMCs, cultured in vitro. These receptors were collected from a human donor in good health.

V and J are TRBV6-2 or TRBV6-3 and TRBJ2-7, with 7 nucleotides matching TRBD1. Germline CDR1 and CDR2: MNHEY and SVGEGT. J gave up 4 bases and V 2 bases, and 11 bases lay outside the gene matches. The CDR3 has 16 residues. The CDR3 loop is CASSYDPEGGGYEQYF. CDR3 DNA: TGTGCCAGCAGTTACGACCCGGAAGGGGGCGGATACGAGCAGTACTTC.

V usage is TRBV7-3 and J usage is TRBJ2-7; D gene ambiguous. The CDR3 loop spans 15 amino acids. Per the germline V gene, CDR1 is SGHTA and CDR2 is FQGTGA. Between the trimmed V and J ends, which lost 5 bases and 5 bases, there was a span of 19 bases. CDR3 protein: CASSPTGSKVHEQYF. In DNA, the CDR3 is TGTGCCAGCAGCCCAACTGGCAGCAAGGTCCACGAGCAGTACTTC. The full variable domain, with the rest looked up from reference TRBV7-3 and TRBJ2-7, is GAGVSQTPSNKVTEKGKYVELRCDPISGHTALYWYRQSLGQGPEFLIYFQGTGAADDSGLPNDRFFAVRPEGSVSTLKIQRTERGDSAVYLCASSPTGSKVHEQYFGPGTRLTVT.

The chain combines TRBV2 with TRBJ1-4, with D hard to call. Looked up from germline, CDR1 is SNHLY and CDR2 is FYNNEI. V lost 3 bases, J lost 4 bases, and 12 bases lay in between. The CDR3 covers 15 residues. For the CDR3, the DNA is TGTGCCAGCAGTGACCAGTCGGTGGGTAATGAAAAACTGTTTTTT. Its protein is CASSDQSVGNEKLFF.

The gene calls are TRBV18 and TRBJ2-5, with D possibly TRBD2 on 7 matching bases. CDR3 length: 15 amino acids. Germline values: CDR1 KGHSH, CDR2 LQKENI. V gave up 3 bases and J gave up 2 bases, with 13 bases separating them. CDR3 sequence reads: CASSPREGTQETQYF. The DNA for the CDR3 is TGTGCCAGCTCACCCAGGGAGGGGACACAAGAGACCCAGTACTTC.

The rearrangement joins TRBV10-3 to TRBJ2-1; tentatively, D is TRBD2 (6 bases). This CDR3 comprises 17 residues. Germline assignment: CDR1 ENHRY and CDR2 SYGVKD. The ends were cut back, 2 bases at V and 0 bases at J, with 14 bases in the middle. The CDR3 bases are TGTGCCATCAGTGAGCACACGCGGGGCAGCTCCTACAATGAGCAGTTCTTC. Its translation: CAISEHTRGSSYNEQFF.

The chain is built from TRBV6-5 and TRBJ1-5, with 9 bases lining up with TRBD1. CDR3 length: 15 residues. Germline CDR1 is MNHEY and CDR2 is SVGAGI. The junction had 13 bases not matched to a gene; V was cut back by 11 bases and J by 5 bases. The CDR3 sequence: CASRRDREKDQPQHF. The CDR3, as DNA: TGTGCCTCCCGGAGGGACAGGGAAAAGGATCAGCCCCAGCATTTT.

The chain has TRBV4-1 and TRBJ1-1; D not certain. Per germline, CDR1 MGHRA and CDR2 YSYEKL. The CDR3 runs 18 residues. Trimming cost V 0 bases and J 2 bases, with 19 bases left between them. As DNA, the CDR3 is TGCGCCAGCAGCCAAGATTGGCCGCCCCGGGTAGATAACACTGAAGCTTTCTTT. Its translation is CASSQDWPPRVDNTEAFF.

V is TRBV6-6 and J is TRBJ1-5; unclear D gene. The CDR3 has 15 residues. The V gene lost 0 bases and the J gene lost 7 bases, with 13 bases spanning the gap. Germline V CDR1 and CDR2: MNHNY, SVGAGI (reference sequence). CDR3 loop: CASSYSDRTTQPQHF. The CDR3 DNA is TGTGCCAGCAGTTACTCCGACCGAACCACCCAGCCCCAGCATTTT.

The V gene is TRBV18, the J gene TRBJ1-2; D remains ambiguous. The CDR3 runs 17 residues. Germline V gene data show CDR1 as KGHSH and CDR2 as LQKENI. V lost 3 bases to trimming and J lost 1 base, with 18 bases between them. The CDR3 coding sequence is TGTGCCAGCTCACCCCTAACACCGGTAAACCTTAACTATGGCTACACCTTC. Residues: CASSPLTPVNLNYGYTF.

The chain employs TRBV4-3 and TRBJ2-3; 10 bases fit TRBD2. V trimming: 0 bases; J trimming: 4 bases; junction bases outside the gene matches: 1. CDR3 size: 15 residues. CDR1 LGHNA and CDR2 YSLEER come from the germline V gene. CDR3: CASSQEAGGPDTQYF. CDR3 coding DNA: TGCGCCAGCAGCCAAGAAGCGGGAGGGCCAGATACGCAGTATTTT.

V usage is TRBV11-2 and J usage is TRBJ2-7, with 10 bases identical to TRBD1. V lost 6 bases and J lost 4; bases outside the gene matches: 9. This CDR3 is built from 15 residues. Germline values: CDR1 SGHAT, CDR2 FQNNGV. DNA for the CDR3: TGTGCCAGCAGAACACTTCGGGACAGGGGTTACGAGCAGTACTTC. This encodes CASRTLRDRGYEQYF.

The chain is built from TRBV23-1 and TRBJ2-7; 8 positions agree with TRBD2. TRBV23-1 is classed as an ORF, of uncertain function. V lost 0 bases, J lost 3 bases, and 16 bases stayed unmatched. The CDR3 runs to 19 residues. For the CDR3, the DNA is TGCGCCAGCAGTCAATCGCCAGCACCGGGACTAGGAAGGGTCTACGAGCAGTACTTC. Translating gives CASSQSPAPGLGRVYEQYF.

This clone was detected a few times. J is TRBJ2-7 and V is TRBV20-1, with a weak D call TRBD1 (5 bases). Trimming removed 3 bases from V and 2 bases from J, with 5 bases in between. The CDR3 spans 11 residues. Germline CDR1 and CDR2: DFQATT and SNEGSKA (reference sequence). This CDR3 is CSARDTYEQYF. The CDR3 bases are TGCAGTGCTAGGGACACCTACGAGCAGTACTTC.

The rearrangement uses TRBV7-8 and TRBJ1-5; possible D gene TRBD1, 6 bases. Germline-derived CDR1 and CDR2 are SGHVS and FQNEAQ. CDR3 size: 17 residues. V was pared by 7 bases and J by 0 bases, with 19 bases between. This chain's CDR3 is CASTLVGGPYSNQPQHF. In DNA form, the CDR3 reads TGTGCCAGCACCCTCGTGGGGGGGCCTTATAGCAATCAGCCCCAGCATTTT.

This clone came up a few times. The chain links TRBV7-9 to TRBJ1-1; D is uncertain. The V and J ends lost 1 base and 3 bases respectively, with 6 bases between them. The CDR3 runs 13 residues. CDR1 SEHNR and CDR2 FQNEAQ come from the germline V gene (reference sequence). CDR3 nucleotides: TGTGCCAGCAGCTTAGAGGGTGACACTGAAGCTTTCTTT. It encodes CASSLEGDTEAFF.

The chain uses TRBV2 and TRBJ2-7; no definite D call. Trimming took 7 bases from V and 3 from J, leaving 13 bases between them. There are 13 residues in the CDR3. Germline CDR1 and CDR2: SNHLY and FYNNEI. CDR3 coding DNA: TGTGCCAGCAAGGAAGGCGGCAGCTACGAGCAGTACTTC. It codes for CASKEGGSYEQYF.

This chain uses TRBV7-2 with TRBJ1-3; D not resolved. CDR1 and CDR2 from the germline V gene are SGHTA and FQGNSA. The CDR3 has 16 amino acids. Trimming pared 5 bases from V and 0 bases from J, leaving 14 bases between. CDR3 residues: CASSPRQALSGNTIYF. CDR3 bases: TGTGCCAGCAGCCCGCGTCAGGCCCTCTCTGGAAACACCATATATTTT.

The chain joins TRBV6-5 to TRBJ2-3; maybe TRBD2 (6 bases). Trimming shortened V by 6 bases and J by 2 bases, and 9 bases separated the two germline ends. Germline CDR1 and CDR2: MNHEY and SVGAGI. The CDR3 is 13 residues long. CDR3 region: CASRRDFTDTQYF. Written as DNA, the CDR3 is TGTGCCAGCAGAAGGGACTTCACAGATACGCAGTATTTT.

J is TRBJ2-2 and V is TRBV7-2, with D tentatively TRBD2 (6 bases). The CDR3 is 17 amino acids. Germline V gene data show CDR1 as SGHTA and CDR2 as FQGNSA. V lost 4 bases to trimming and J lost 1 base, with 16 bases between them. The CDR3 spells CASSSDSGTLNTGELFF. Written as DNA, the CDR3 is TGTGCCAGCAGCTCAGACAGTGGGACTTTGAACACCGGGGAGCTGTTTTTT.

The V and J genes are TRBV3-1 (or the pseudogene TRBV3-2) and TRBJ2-3; 8 bases map to TRBD1. CDR3 size: 16 residues. The V and J ends lost 6 bases and 4 bases, in that order; junction bases with no gene match: 12. CDR1 is LGHDT and CDR2 is YNNKEL in the germline V gene (reference sequence). The DNA of the CDR3 is TGTGCCAGCAGACCCCCAGGGGGCGGGGCCCCAGATACGCAGTATTTT. This translates into CASRPPGGGAPDTQYF.

The rearrangement links TRBV14 to TRBJ2-5, with D possibly being TRBD1 (6 bases). The CDR3 extends over 14 amino acids. The germline gives CDR1 SGHDN, CDR2 FVKESK. V lost 1 base and J 3 bases, leaving 9 bases between the germline ends. The CDR3 spells CASSQGNREETQYF. The CDR3 region has the DNA TGTGCCAGCAGCCAAGGGAACAGGGAAGAGACCCAGTACTTC. The whole variable domain, filled in from reference TRBV14 and TRBJ2-5, reads EAGVTQFPSHSVIEKGQTVTLRCDPISGHDNLYWYRRVMGKEIKFLLHFVKESKQDESGMPNNRFLAERTGGTYSTLKVQPAELEDSGVYFCASSQGNREETQYFGPGTRLLVL.

The gene calls are TRBV5-1 and TRBJ2-7; TRBD1 matches 10 bases. Germline trimming cut 6 bases from V and 5 bases from J; bases unmatched to any gene: 14. The CDR3 runs 16 residues. Germline values: CDR1 SGHRS, CDR2 YFSETQ. The CDR3 loop reads CASILTPGQGINEQYF. The CDR3 nucleotides read TGCGCCAGCATCCTAACTCCGGGACAGGGGATCAACGAGCAGTACTTC.

V and J are TRBV5-1 and TRBJ2-2; 9 bases agree with TRBD1. Trimming cost V 4 bases and J 0 bases; bases outside gene matches: 4. Germline assignment: CDR1 SGHRS and CDR2 YFSETQ. This CDR3 has 16 amino acids. CDR3 nucleotides: TGCGCCAGCAGCCCCGGACAGGGGACGAACACCGGGGAGCTGTTTTTT. This encodes CASSPGQGTNTGELFF.

This sequence joins TRBV5-1 and TRBJ1-4, with TRBD1 matching 9 bases. This CDR3 comprises 15 residues. Looked up from germline, CDR1 is SGHRS and CDR2 is YFSETQ. The junction had 2 bases not matched to a gene; V was cut back by 0 bases and J by 5 bases. CDR3 in DNA: TGCGCCAGCAGCTTGGAGGGGACAGGGAATGAAAAACTGTTTTTT. This sequence encodes CASSLEGTGNEKLFF.

The chain employs TRBV6-5 and TRBJ1-5; no clear D gene. Trimming took 4 bases from V and 3 from J, leaving 10 bases between them. This CDR3 has 14 residues. Germline CDR1 reads MNHEY; CDR2 reads SVGAGI. CDR3 amino acids: CASSSSRPNQPQHF. As DNA, the CDR3 is TGTGCCAGCAGTTCCTCCAGGCCCAATCAGCCCCAGCATTTT.

This chain uses TRBV12-3 or TRBV12-4 with TRBJ1-1; D call uncertain. The ends were cut back, 7 bases at V and 8 bases at J, with 11 bases in the middle. The CDR3 extends over 11 amino acids. The CDR3 sequence is CASTNIWEAFF. For the CDR3, the DNA is TGTGCCAGCACCAACATCTGGGAAGCTTTCTTT.

V usage is TRBV12-3 or TRBV12-4 and J usage is TRBJ2-5; D remains unclear. Deletions cut 6 bases from V and 3 bases from J, with 11 bases between. This CDR3 region has 13 residues. CDR3 protein: CASRSVVEETQYF. In nucleotides, the CDR3 is TGTGCCAGCAGATCCGTAGTAGAAGAGACCCAGTACTTC.

This sequence joins TRBV18 and TRBJ2-2, with D unclear. Trimming pared 3 bases from V and 5 bases from J, leaving 13 bases between. This CDR3 spans 15 amino acids. Germline assignment: CDR1 KGHSH and CDR2 LQKENI. The CDR3 loop is CASSPLIGNTGELFF. The DNA of the CDR3 is TGTGCCAGCTCACCGTTGATAGGGAATACCGGGGAGCTGTTTTTT.

The chain has TRBV7-2 and TRBJ1-1, with D perhaps matching TRBD1 (5 bases). This CDR3 has 15 residues. V was clipped by 0 bases and J by 2 bases, with 10 bases between them. Germline-derived CDR1 and CDR2 are SGHTA and FQGNSA. The CDR3 region is CASSLAPGPNTEAFF. CDR3 DNA: TGTGCCAGCAGCTTAGCCCCGGGGCCAAACACTGAAGCTTTCTTT.

The chain couples TRBV5-1 to TRBJ2-3; D gene ambiguous. Per germline, CDR1 SGHRS and CDR2 YFSETQ. The CDR3 sequence is 11 residues long. V lost 0 bases, J lost 6 bases, and 2 bases lay in between. The CDR3 bases are TGCGCCAGCAGCTTGGGGGATACGCAGTATTTT. Its protein product is CASSLGDTQYF.